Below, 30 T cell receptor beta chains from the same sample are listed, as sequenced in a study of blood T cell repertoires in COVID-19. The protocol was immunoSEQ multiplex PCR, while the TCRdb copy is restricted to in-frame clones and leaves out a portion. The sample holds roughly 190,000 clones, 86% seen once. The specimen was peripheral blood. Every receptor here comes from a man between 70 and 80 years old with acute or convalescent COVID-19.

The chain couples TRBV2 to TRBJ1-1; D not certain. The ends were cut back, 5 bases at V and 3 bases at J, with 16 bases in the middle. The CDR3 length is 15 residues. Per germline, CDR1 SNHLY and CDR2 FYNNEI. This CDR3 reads CASSTRQSSYTEAFF. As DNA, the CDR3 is TGTGCCAGCAGTACCCGACAATCCTCCTACACTGAAGCTTTCTTT.

The CDR3 sequence: CAWSRTGSGELFF. The CDR3 nucleotides are TGTGCCTGGAGCAGGACAGGGTCCGGGGAGCTGTTTTTT. The chain employs TRBV30 and TRBJ2-2, with 8 bases identical to TRBD1. The CDR3 has 13 residues. V lost 3 bases and J lost 6; bases outside the gene matches: 3. Germline values: CDR1 GTSNPN, CDR2 SVGIG (reference sequence).

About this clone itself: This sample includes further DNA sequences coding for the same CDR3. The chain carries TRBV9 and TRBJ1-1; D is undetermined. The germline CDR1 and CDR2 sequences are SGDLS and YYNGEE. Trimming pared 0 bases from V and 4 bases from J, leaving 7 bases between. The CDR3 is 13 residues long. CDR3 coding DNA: TGTGCCAGCAGCGTAGGGAGCGGCACTGAAGCTTTCTTT. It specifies CASSVGSGTEAFF.

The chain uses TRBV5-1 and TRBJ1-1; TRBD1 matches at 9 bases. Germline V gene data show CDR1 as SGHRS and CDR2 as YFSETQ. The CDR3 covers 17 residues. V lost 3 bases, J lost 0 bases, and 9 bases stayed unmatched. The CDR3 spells CASSSSDRGEVNTEAFF. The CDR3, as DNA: TGCGCCAGCAGCTCCTCGGACAGGGGTGAGGTGAACACTGAAGCTTTCTTT.

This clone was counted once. This CDR3 is CASSLRQGTSDTQYF. CDR3 nucleotide sequence: TGTGCCAGCAGTTTAAGGCAGGGGACCTCGGATACGCAGTATTTT. The gene calls are TRBV28 and TRBJ2-3; possibly TRBD1 for D (6 bases). CDR3 length: 15 amino acids. Trimming took 2 bases from V and 6 from J, leaving 15 bases between them. CDR1 is MDHEN, CDR2 SYDVKM, per germline.

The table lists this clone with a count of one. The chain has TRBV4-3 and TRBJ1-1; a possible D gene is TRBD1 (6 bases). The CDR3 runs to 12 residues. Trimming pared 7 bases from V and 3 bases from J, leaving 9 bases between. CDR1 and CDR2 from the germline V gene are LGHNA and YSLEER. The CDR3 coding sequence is TGCGCCAGCAACGACAGGTACACTGAAGCTTTCTTT. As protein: CASNDRYTEAFF.

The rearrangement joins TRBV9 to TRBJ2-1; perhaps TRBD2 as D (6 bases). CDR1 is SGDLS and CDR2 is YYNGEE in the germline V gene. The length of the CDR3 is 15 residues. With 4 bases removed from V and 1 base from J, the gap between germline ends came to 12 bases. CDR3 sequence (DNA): TGTGCCAGCAGCCCCTCGGGGGATTCCTACAATGAGCAGTTCTTC. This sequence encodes CASSPSGDSYNEQFF.

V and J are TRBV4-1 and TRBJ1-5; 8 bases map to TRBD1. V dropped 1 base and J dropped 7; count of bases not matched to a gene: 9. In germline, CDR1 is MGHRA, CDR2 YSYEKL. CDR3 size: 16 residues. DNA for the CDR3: TGCGCCAGCAGCCAAGTATATGACAGGGGACAGCAGCCCCAGCATTTT. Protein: CASSQVYDRGQQPQHF.

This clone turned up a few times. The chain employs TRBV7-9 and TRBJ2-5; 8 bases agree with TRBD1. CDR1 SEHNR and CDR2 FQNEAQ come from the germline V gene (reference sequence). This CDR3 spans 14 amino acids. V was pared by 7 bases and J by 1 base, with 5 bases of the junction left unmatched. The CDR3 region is CASTQGAFQETQYF. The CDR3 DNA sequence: TGTGCCAGCACTCAGGGGGCATTCCAAGAGACCCAGTACTTC.

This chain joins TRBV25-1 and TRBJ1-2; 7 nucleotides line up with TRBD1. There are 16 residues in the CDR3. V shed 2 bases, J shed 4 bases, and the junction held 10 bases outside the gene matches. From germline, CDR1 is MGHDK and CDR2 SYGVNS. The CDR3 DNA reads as TGTGCCAGCAGTGAAAGAAAAGGGGGCCAAACCTATGGCTACACCTTC. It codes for CASSERKGGQTYGYTF.

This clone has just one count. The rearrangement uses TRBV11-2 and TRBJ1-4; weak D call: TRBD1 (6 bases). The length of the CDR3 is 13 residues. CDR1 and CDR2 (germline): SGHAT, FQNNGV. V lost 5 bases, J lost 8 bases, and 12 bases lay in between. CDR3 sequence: CASSPRTEEKLFF. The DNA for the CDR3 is TGTGCCAGCAGCCCACGGACAGAGGAAAAACTGTTTTTT.

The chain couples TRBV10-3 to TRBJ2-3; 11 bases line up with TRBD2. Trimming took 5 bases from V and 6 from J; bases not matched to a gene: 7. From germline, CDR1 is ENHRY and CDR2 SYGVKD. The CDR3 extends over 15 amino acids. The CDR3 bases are TGTGCCATCAGTACTAGCGGGAGCTTCCCGGATACGCAGTATTTT. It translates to CAISTSGSFPDTQYF.

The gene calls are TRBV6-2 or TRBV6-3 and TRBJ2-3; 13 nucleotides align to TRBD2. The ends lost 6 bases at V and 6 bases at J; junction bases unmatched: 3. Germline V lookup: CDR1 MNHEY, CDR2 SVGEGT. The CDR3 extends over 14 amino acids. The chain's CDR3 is CASSMTSGGDTQYF. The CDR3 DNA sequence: TGTGCCAGCAGCATGACTAGCGGGGGGGATACGCAGTATTTT.

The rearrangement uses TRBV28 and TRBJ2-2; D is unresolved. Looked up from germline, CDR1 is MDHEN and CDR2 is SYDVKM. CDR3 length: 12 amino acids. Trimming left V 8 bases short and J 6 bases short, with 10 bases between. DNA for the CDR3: TGTGCCAGCTTAGAACTTGCCGGGGAGCTGTTTTTT. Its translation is CASLELAGELFF.

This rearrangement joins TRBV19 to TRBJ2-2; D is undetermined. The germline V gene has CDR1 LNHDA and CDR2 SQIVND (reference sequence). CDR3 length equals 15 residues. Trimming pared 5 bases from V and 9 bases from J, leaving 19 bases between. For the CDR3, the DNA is TGTGCCAGTAGTCCCGGGTTGAGTCCTTACCGGGAGCTGTTTTTT. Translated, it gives CASSPGLSPYRELFF.

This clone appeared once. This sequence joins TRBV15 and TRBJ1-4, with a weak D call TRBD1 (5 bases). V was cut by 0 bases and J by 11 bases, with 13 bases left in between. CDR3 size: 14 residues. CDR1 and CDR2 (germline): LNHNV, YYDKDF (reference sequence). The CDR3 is CATSREGHGGKLFF. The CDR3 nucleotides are TGTGCCACCAGCAGAGAGGGCCACGGGGGGAAACTGTTTTTT. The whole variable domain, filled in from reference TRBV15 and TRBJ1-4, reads DAMVIQNPRYQVTQFGKPVTLSCSQTLNHNVMYWYQQKSSQAPKLLFHYYDKDFNNEADTPDNFQSRRPNTSFCFLDIRSPGLGDTAMYLCATSREGHGGKLFFGSGTQLSVL.

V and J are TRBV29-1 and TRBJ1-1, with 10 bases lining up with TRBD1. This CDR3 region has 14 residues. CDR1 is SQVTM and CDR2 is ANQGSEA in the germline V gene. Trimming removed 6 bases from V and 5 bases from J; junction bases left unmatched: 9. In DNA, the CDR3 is TGCAGCGTCCACTATCGGACAGGGGGAACTGAAGCTTTCTTT. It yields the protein CSVHYRTGGTEAFF.

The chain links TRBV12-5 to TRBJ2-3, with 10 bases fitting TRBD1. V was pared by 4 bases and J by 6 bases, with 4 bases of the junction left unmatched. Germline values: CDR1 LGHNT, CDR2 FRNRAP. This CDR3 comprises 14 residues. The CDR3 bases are TGTGCTAGTGGTTCTGGACAGGGGGAGGATACGCAGTATTTT. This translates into CASGSGQGEDTQYF.

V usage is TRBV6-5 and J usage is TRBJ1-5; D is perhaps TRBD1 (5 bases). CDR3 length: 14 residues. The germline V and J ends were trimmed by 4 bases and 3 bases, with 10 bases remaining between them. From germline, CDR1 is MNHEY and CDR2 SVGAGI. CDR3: CASSSTGHNQPQHF. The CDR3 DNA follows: TGTGCCAGCAGTTCCACAGGCCACAATCAGCCCCAGCATTTT.

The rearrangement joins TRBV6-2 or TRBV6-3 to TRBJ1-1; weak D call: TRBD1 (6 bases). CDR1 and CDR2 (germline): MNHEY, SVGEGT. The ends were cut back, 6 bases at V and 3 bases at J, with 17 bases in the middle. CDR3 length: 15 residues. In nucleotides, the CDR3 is TGTGCCAGCAGCCTCCCCCGTGGACAGTACACTGAAGCTTTCTTT. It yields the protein CASSLPRGQYTEAFF.

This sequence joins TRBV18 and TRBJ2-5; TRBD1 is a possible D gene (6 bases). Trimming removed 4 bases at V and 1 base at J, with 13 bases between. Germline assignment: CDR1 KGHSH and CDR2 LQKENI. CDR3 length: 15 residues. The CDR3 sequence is CASSRDRFLQETQYF. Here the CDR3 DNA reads TGTGCCAGCTCACGCGACAGGTTTCTCCAAGAGACCCAGTACTTC.

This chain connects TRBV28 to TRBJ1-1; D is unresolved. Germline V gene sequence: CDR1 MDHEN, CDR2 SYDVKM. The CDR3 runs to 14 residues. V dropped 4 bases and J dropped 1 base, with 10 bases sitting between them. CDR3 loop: CASSSSRSNTEAFF. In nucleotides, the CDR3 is TGTGCCAGCAGTTCTTCTCGTTCGAACACTGAAGCTTTCTTT. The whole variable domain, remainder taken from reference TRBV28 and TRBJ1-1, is DVKVTQSSRYLVKRTGEKVFLECVQDMDHENMFWYRQDPGLGLRLIYFSYDVKMKEKGDIPEGYSVSREKKERFSLILESASTNQTSMYLCASSSSRSNTEAFFGQGTRLTVV.

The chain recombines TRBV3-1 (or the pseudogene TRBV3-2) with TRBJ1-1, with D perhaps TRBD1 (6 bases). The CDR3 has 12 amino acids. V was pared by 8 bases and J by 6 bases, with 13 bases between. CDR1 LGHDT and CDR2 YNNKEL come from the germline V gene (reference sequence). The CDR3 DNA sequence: TGTGCCAGCGTTTCAGGGGAGTCTGAAGCTTTCTTT. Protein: CASVSGESEAFF.

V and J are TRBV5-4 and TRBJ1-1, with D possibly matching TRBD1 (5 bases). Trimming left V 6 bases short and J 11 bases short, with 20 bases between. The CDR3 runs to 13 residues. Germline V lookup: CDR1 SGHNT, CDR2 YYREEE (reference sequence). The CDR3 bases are TGTGCCAGCACCAGCCCCAGGGAGGCCCCCGCTTTCTTT. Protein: CASTSPREAPAFF.

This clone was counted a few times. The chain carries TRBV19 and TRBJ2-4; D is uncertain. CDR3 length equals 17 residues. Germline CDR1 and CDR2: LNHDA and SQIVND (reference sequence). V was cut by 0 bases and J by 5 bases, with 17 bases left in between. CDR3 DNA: TGTGCCAGTAGTATAGACCTCCGTGCAGGCACCCAAAACATTCAGTACTTC. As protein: CASSIDLRAGTQNIQYF.

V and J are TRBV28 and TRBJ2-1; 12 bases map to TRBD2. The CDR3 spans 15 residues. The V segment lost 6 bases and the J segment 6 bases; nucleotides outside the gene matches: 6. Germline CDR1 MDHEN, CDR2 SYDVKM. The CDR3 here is CASSPPSGGGNEQFF. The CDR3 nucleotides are TGTGCCAGCAGCCCGCCTAGCGGGGGGGGCAATGAGCAGTTCTTC.

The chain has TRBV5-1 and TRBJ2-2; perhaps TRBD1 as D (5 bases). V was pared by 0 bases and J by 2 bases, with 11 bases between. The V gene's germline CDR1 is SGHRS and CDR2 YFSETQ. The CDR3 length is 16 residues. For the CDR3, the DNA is TGCGCCAGCAGCTTGGTGAAGACAGCTAACACCGGGGAGCTGTTTTTT. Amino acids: CASSLVKTANTGELFF.

The CDR3 bases are TGTGCCAGCTCACCGGGACAGGGGGCCTACGAGCAGTACTTC. This gives the protein CASSPGQGAYEQYF. This chain uses TRBV18 with TRBJ2-7; 11 bases are a match to TRBD1. CDR3 length: 14 amino acids. CDR1 is KGHSH and CDR2 is LQKENI in the germline V gene. J gave up 2 bases and V 3 bases, and 0 bases lay outside the gene matches.

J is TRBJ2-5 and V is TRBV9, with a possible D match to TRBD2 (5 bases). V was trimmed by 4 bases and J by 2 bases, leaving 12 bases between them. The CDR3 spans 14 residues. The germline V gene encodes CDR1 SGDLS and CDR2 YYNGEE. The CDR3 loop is CASSMSSGQETQYF. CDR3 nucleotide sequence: TGTGCCAGCAGCATGAGCAGCGGTCAAGAGACCCAGTACTTC.

The CDR3 DNA is TGCAGCGTATCAGGGGTTTTTGGAAACACCATATATTTT. This encodes CSVSGVFGNTIYF. The chain has TRBV29-1 and TRBJ1-3, with D possibly matching TRBD1 (6 bases). The CDR3 loop spans 13 amino acids. The germline gives CDR1 SQVTM, CDR2 ANQGSEA. Trimming shortened V by 6 bases and J by 3 bases, and 12 bases separated the two germline ends.